The rows below give T cell receptor beta chains drawn from one sample of a study of cytomegalovirus exposure and HLA in healthy donors. Sequencing used immunoSEQ multiplex PCR; TCRdb keeps in-frame clones, though not all of them. The sample lists about 240,000 clones; around 83% were seen once. The sample taken for sequencing was PBMCs. The receptors here all came from a girl aged 2 to 10 in good health and CMV-seronegative. The CDR3 runs from the conserved cysteine through the conserved F or W. D genes are given only for firm matches. Only part of the rows carry a size: once, few, many, or a class if the clone is expanded.

TRBJ2-2,TRBD2,-,TRBV29-1,TGCAGCGCCCTAGAGCGGGGGGCGAACACCGGGGAGCTGTTTTTT,CSALERGANTGELFF
TRBJ2-2,TRBD2,-,TRBV5-1,TGCGCCAGCAGTGGTCCTCCTAGCGGGGACACCGGGGAGCTGTTTTTT,CASSGPPSGDTGELFF
TRBJ2-7,-,once,TRBV5-1,TGCGCCAGCAGCTTGGCAGCAGGTCCCCACGAGCAGTACTTC,CASSLAAGPHEQYF
TRBJ1-1,-,-,TRBV27,TGTGCCAGCAGTGGACATAACACTGAAGCTTTCTTT,CASSGHNTEAFF
TRBJ1-3,-,-,TRBV27,TGTGCCAGCAGTTTAGAATTCTCCACAGCATATGGAAACACCATATATTTT,CASSLEFSTAYGNTIYF
TRBJ2-7,-,-,TRBV27,TGTGCCAGCAGTTTCACCCGGGGATGGGGGACATACTACGAGCAGTACTTC,CASSFTRGWGTYYEQYF
TRBJ2-1,TRBD2,-,TRBV5-1,TGCGCCAGCAGCTTGAGTCTAGCGGGAGCCAATGAGCAGTTCTTC,CASSLSLAGANEQFF
TRBJ2-1,TRBD2,-,TRBV2,TGTGCCAGCAGTGAAGAGGAACTAGCGGATTACAATGAGCAGTTCTTC,CASSEEELADYNEQFF
TRBJ1-1,-,-,TRBV5-8,TGTGCCAGCAGCTTGACAGGGAACACTGAAGCTTTCTTT,CASSLTGNTEAFF
TRBJ1-6,TRBD1,-,TRBV6-6,TGTGCCAGCAGCTACAGACAGGGGGAAATCGATTCACCCCTCCACTTT,CASSYRQGEIDSPLHF
TRBJ1-4,-,-,TRBV4-1,TGCGCCAGCAGCCAAGATTGGTCCGGAGGACTGTTTTTT,CASSQDWSGGLFF
TRBJ2-2,TRBD1,-,TRBV27,TGTGCCAGCAGGGAACAGGGGGTCACCGGGGAGCTGTTTTTT,CASREQGVTGELFF
TRBJ2-6,-,-,TRBV30,TGTGCCGTCTTATCCGGGTTAGGGGCCAACGTCCTGACTTTC,CAVLSGLGANVLTF
TRBJ1-6,-,-,TRBV27,TGTGCCAGCAGTTCCTTAGTGGATTCACCCCTCCACTTT,CASSSLVDSPLHF
TRBJ1-1,TRBD1,few,TRBV9,TGTGCCAGCAGCCAGATCGACAGGGAGAACACTGAAGCTTTCTTT,CASSQIDRENTEAFF
TRBJ2-7,TRBD2,-,TRBV5-1,TGCGCCAGCAGCTATACTAGCGGGAGGACCAACGAGCAGTACTTC,CASSYTSGRTNEQYF
TRBJ2-1,-,-,TRBV29-1,TGCAGCGTTGAAGCCTCCGGAGAGGAGCAGTTCTTC,CSVEASGEEQFF